Below, one T cell receptor (beta chain) is given with its context. This receptor's antigen is unknown. No base quality information exists; no much larger clone differs at one position. The immunoSEQ Assay, a bias-controlled multiplex PCR, was used to amplify TCRbeta CDR3 regions from genomic DNA. The published analysis was carried out like this. The number of nucleated cells in each sample was estimated by amplification of reference gene primers within the assay. To quantify the absolute abundance of each unique TCRbeta CDR3 rearrangement, sequence reads were collapsed and filtered. For each sample, productive Simpson clonality was calculated as the square root of Simpson's diversity index over productive rearrangements. TCRdb obtained this table from immuneACCESS and retained in-frame rearrangements with V and J assigned. These tables miss some clones; where compared with another copy, unresolved V genes account for less than half of the shortfall, and the remainder is unexplained. D and trimming were read from the DNA, whereas the V and J calls and clone size are those reported in that table. The sample table contains approximately 70,000 clones; only one count was recorded for roughly 84% of them. The top ten clonotypes cover 6.5% to 8% of the sample.

The entry originates in a study of blood T cell repertoires in COVID-19 (dated by TCRdb to 2020 to 2021). General notes on the study: The collaborator samples originated in the United States, Italy and Spain and spanned the acute and convalescent phases of COVID-19. The repertoires were released in a freely available public database meant as a resource for research on the immune response to SARS-CoV-2. Samples came from the ongoing ImmuneRACE study (first 160 participants) plus 1,254 subjects from 6 global collaborators. HLA class I and class II types, where available, came from metadata supplied by the sample provider rather than from assay-based typing. Deeply sampled blood TCRbeta repertoires from subjects exposed to, actively infected with, or recovered from COVID-19 were included in the dataset. The sample metadata nearly always contained a de-identified subject ID, COVID-19 status, age in years and sex. The material from the prospective study consisted of cDNA or gDNA derived from T cells, B-cell-depleted T cells, or PBMCs.

Unmatched junction bases come to 1, with V trimmed by 3 bases and J by 5 bases. The germline V gene specifies SGHVS as CDR1 and FQNEAQ as CDR2. The CDR3 goes from the cysteine to the phenylalanine over 13 residues. Kept here is only the CDR3 DNA, which spans 39 bases and is read in frame from base 1. Summary of the overall study and its limitations: The amount of clinical and demographic metadata varied by source and participant and was provided uncurated.

Each collaborating institution followed its own protocols to collect whole blood in K2EDTA tubes. For TCRbeta analysis, collaborators shipped samples as frozen whole blood, isolated PBMCs, or DNA extracted from either of those sample types. The TCR sequence derives from a man aged 50 to 60 with active COVID-19. The sample consisted of peripheral blood. The rearranged segments are TRBV7-8 and TRBJ1-1, with TRBD1 matching 9 junction bases. The DNA sequence follows: TGTGCCAGCAGCTTGACAGGGGGGACTGAAGCTTTCTTT. This is translated as CASSLTGGTEAFF.